This is a list of T cell receptor beta chains from one sample in a study of T cell changes during pregnancy in multiple sclerosis. Sequencing used immunoSEQ multiplex PCR; TCRdb keeps in-frame clones, though not all of them. The repertoire holds 14,000 to 15,000 clones, with approximately 86% as singletons. The sequencing used CD8+ T cells from peripheral blood mononuclear cells, collected in the first trimester of pregnancy. Receptor source: a female donor with multiple sclerosis, enrolled in a pregnancy study. CDR3s include the opening cysteine and the closing phenylalanine or tryptophan.

j_gene | v_gene | len | CDR3aa
TRBJ1-2 | TRBV6-5 | 13 | CASSYGGFDRYTF
TRBJ2-5 | TRBV7-9 | 16 | CASSPTGTAYQETQYF
TRBJ1-2 | TRBV7-9 | 13 | CASSSGQGNGYTF
TRBJ2-2 | TRBV9 | 12 | CASTANTGELFF
TRBJ1-5 | TRBV30 | 14 | CAWSSGSVNQPQHF
TRBJ1-5 | TRBV4-1 | 18 | CASSQDHRRGFGFQPQHF
TRBJ2-2 | TRBV7-3 | 15 | CASSLSSRASGELFF
TRBJ1-2 | TRBV1 | 15 | CTSSHLAPGPSGYTF
TRBJ2-3 | TRBV7-8 | 16 | CASSPNPAWEGDTQYF
TRBJ2-5 | TRBV19 | 13 | CASSITGLGTQYF
TRBJ2-1 | TRBV30 | 15 | CAWSRLAGAHNEQFF
TRBJ1-3 | TRBV7-9 | 16 | CASSSGGESSGNTIYF
TRBJ1-2 | TRBV30 | 15 | CAWSVRGRGNYGYTF
TRBJ2-1 | TRBV10-3 | 16 | CAVTSGRAGGYNEQFF
TRBJ2-3 | TRBV27 | 15 | CASQPAGAQLDTQYF
TRBJ2-1 | TRBV9 | 17 | CASSAPGREGTYNEQFF
TRBJ1-1 | TRBV5-4 | 11 | CAHYIFTEAFF
TRBJ2-5 | TRBV6-1 | 15 | CASSELGDGGETQYF
TRBJ1-3 | TRBV11-2 | 17 | CASSSVPRTVSGNTIYF
TRBJ1-2 | TRBV30 | 11 | CAFTGGAGYTF
TRBJ1-1 | TRBV2 | 13 | CASTLPGTDEAFF
TRBJ2-2 | TRBV5-1 | 19 | CASSLVWTSGSDGTGELFF
TRBJ2-4 | TRBV6-5 | 15 | CASCNSGGANDIQYF
TRBJ2-1 | TRBV14 | 16 | CASSQVTEGYYNEQFF
TRBJ1-1 | TRBV2 | 14 | CASSGPGGRTEAFF
TRBJ1-6 | TRBV6-6 | 13 | CASSPDRGSTLHF
TRBJ2-7 | TRBV5-1 | 14 | CASSLDSGGYEQYF
TRBJ1-5 | TRBV4-1 | 18 | CASSQEGPRTAYNQPQHF
TRBJ1-2 | TRBV6-1 | 15 | CASTDGGQGARGYTF
TRBJ1-2 | TRBV7-2 | 12 | CASSFKQGLWTF
TRBJ2-1 | TRBV27 | 15 | CASSSRTPRYNEQFF
TRBJ2-7 | TRBV11-2 | 14 | CASSLAGGRYEQYF
TRBJ2-3 | TRBV13 | 10 | CATSSDTQYF
TRBJ1-6 | TRBV7-2 | 16 | CASSFPSAIYNSPLHF
TRBJ2-1 | TRBV10-2 | 13 | CASSETEYNEQFF
TRBJ2-1 | TRBV28 | 18 | CASSRYTGGGYTENEQFF
TRBJ2-4 | TRBV2 | 9 | CASGSIQYF
TRBJ2-3 | TRBV6-1 | 15 | CASSEGGGHTDTQYF
TRBJ1-6 | TRBV30 | 16 | CAWITPGALPNSPLHF
TRBJ2-3 | TRBV9 | 16 | CASSVEGGGGADTQYF
TRBJ2-7 | TRBV7-6 | 14 | CATVPPGTGGEQYF
TRBJ2-7 | TRBV10-1 | 14 | CASSEEGRAGEQYF
TRBJ2-3 | TRBV27 | 16 | CASSLIRTGRRDTQYF
TRBJ2-7 | TRBV29-1 | 12 | CSVVGRGVEQYF